These 28 T cell receptor beta chains came from one sample sequenced in a study of blood T cells in healthy people across ages. Then a second PCR, running roughly 7 to 11 cycles, was carried out with a sample-barcoded 5' primer and a J-beta primer mix. Each CDR3 protein gets one entry after TCRdb re-called the 5' RACE reads with MiXCR. The sample gives 1.4 million or so distinct CDR3 sequences, about 45% of which show up once; approximately 4.1% is in the top ten. The material sequenced was blood. The receptors were sampled from a young woman in good health.

The V gene is TRBV12-3 or TRBV12-4, the J gene TRBJ2-1, with D unresolved. V was cut by 2 bases and J by 9 bases, with 20 bases left in between. The CDR3 loop spans 16 amino acids. This CDR3 reads CASSLLLPGSGSEQFF. The CDR3 nucleotides are TGTGCCAGCAGTTTATTGCTACCCGGATCGGGCAGTGAGCAGTTCTTC.

This chain links TRBV4-3 with TRBJ1-4, with D perhaps TRBD1 (6 bases). Trimming shortened V by 0 bases and J by 4 bases, and 12 bases separated the two germline ends. Germline V lookup: CDR1 LGHNA, CDR2 YSLEER. There are 16 residues in the CDR3. The CDR3 reads CASSQDGQGSNEKLFF. CDR3 bases: TGCGCCAGCAGCCAAGATGGGCAGGGGAGTAATGAAAAACTGTTTTTT.

As for this clonotype: Mismatch with germline at one junction end may stem from a read error. The rearrangement uses TRBV5-1 and TRBJ2-7, with TRBD1 identical over 7 bases. The CDR3 totals 15 residues. Germline V lookup: CDR1 SGHRS, CDR2 YFSETQ. The CDR3 DNA reads as TGCGCCAGCTGCTTATCACAGGGGAGATCCTACGAGCAGTACTTC. It encodes CASCLSQGRSYEQYF.

The chain employs TRBV4-1 and TRBJ2-1; 9 nucleotides line up with TRBD2. This CDR3 comprises 16 residues. Germline CDR1 is MGHRA and CDR2 is YSYEKL. J gave up 10 bases and V 6 bases, and 16 bases lay outside the gene matches. CDR3 sequence: CASSPYRSGGVIEQFF. DNA for the CDR3: TGCGCCAGCAGTCCTTACCGTAGCGGGGGAGTTATCGAGCAGTTCTTC.

This clonotype was observed a few times. The chain joins TRBV29-1 to TRBJ1-1; D is ambiguous. The length of the CDR3 is 12 residues. CDR1 and CDR2 (germline): SQVTM, ANQGSEA. V was clipped by 3 bases and J by 7 bases, with 12 bases between them. The CDR3 nucleotides read TGCAGCGTTGAGGAGGATAGGGTTGAAGCTTTCTTT. It translates to CSVEEDRVEAFF.

V is TRBV6-1 and J is TRBJ1-6, with 7 bases aligning to TRBD1. Germline lookup yields CDR1 MNHNS and CDR2 SASEGT. The CDR3 has 16 amino acids. V was clipped by 6 bases and J by 10 bases; unmatched bases: 15. The CDR3 loop reads CASSEIKDRLHSPLHF. CDR3 nucleotides: TGTGCCAGCAGCGAAATAAAGGACAGGCTACACTCACCCCTCCACTTT.

V is TRBV7-2 and J is TRBJ2-7; 8 bases are shared with TRBD1. V lost 2 bases and J lost 2; bases outside the gene matches: 8. The V gene's germline CDR1 is SGHTA and CDR2 FQGNSA. The CDR3 loop spans 16 amino acids. In DNA, the CDR3 is TGTGCCAGCAGCTTATCCTCAGGGACAGGACCCTACGAGCAGTACTTC. This sequence encodes CASSLSSGTGPYEQYF. Filled out from reference TRBV7-2 and TRBJ2-7, the complete variable domain reads GAGVSQSPSNKVTEKGKDVELRCDPISGHTALYWYRQSLGQGLEFLIYFQGNSAPDKSGLPSDRFSAERTGGSVSTLTIQRTQQEDSAVYLCASSLSSGTGPYEQYFGPGTRLTVT.

V gene TRBV29-1 combines with J gene TRBJ1-4; TRBD1 agrees at 7 bases. This CDR3 has 16 residues. Losses at the gene ends were 4 bases for V and 1 base for J; bases not matched to a gene: 9. Germline assignment: CDR1 SQVTM and CDR2 ANQGSEA. CDR3 loop: CSVGGERGQTNEKLFF. CDR3 nucleotides: TGCAGCGTTGGAGGAGAGAGGGGGCAAACTAATGAAAAACTGTTTTTT.

This clonotype was seen a few times. The chain has TRBV20-1 and TRBJ2-2, with 9 bases identical to TRBD1. From germline, CDR1 is DFQATT and CDR2 SNEGSKA (reference sequence). The CDR3 runs to 15 residues. With V trimmed by 6 bases and J by 0 bases, 5 bases remained unmatched. In nucleotides, the CDR3 is TGCAGTGCAAGGGACAGGGCATCGAACACCGGGGAGCTGTTTTTT. Residues: CSARDRASNTGELFF.

The rearrangement links TRBV20-1 to TRBJ2-1; 11 positions match TRBD2. CDR1 is DFQATT, CDR2 SNEGSKA, per germline (reference sequence). Trimming took 1 base from V and 7 from J; bases not matched to a gene: 3. The CDR3 totals 14 residues. The CDR3 region is CSARVSGRGNEQFF. In DNA form, the CDR3 reads TGCAGTGCTAGAGTTAGCGGGAGGGGTAATGAGCAGTTCTTC.

This clonotype was picked up a small number of times. The genes are TRBV13 and TRBJ2-1; D unclear. Germline loops: CDR1 PRHDT, CDR2 FYEKMQ (reference sequence). The ends were cut back, 5 bases at V and 5 bases at J, with 10 bases in the middle. This CDR3 region has 13 residues. The CDR3 nucleotides read TGTGCCAGCAGCCCTATTTGGGACAATGAGCAGTTCTTC. Its protein product is CASSPIWDNEQFF. Using reference TRBV13 and TRBJ2-1 for the parts outside the CDR3, the full variable domain is AAGVIQSPRHLIKEKRETATLKCYPIPRHDTVYWYQQGPGQDPQFLISFYEKMQSDKGSIPDRFSAQQFSDYHSELNMSSLELGDSALYFCASSPIWDNEQFFGPGTRLTVL.

This chain links TRBV6-5 with TRBJ2-3; TRBD2 agrees at 7 bases. There are 17 residues in the CDR3. Trimming cost V 0 bases and J 6 bases; bases outside gene matches: 12. Germline CDR1 MNHEY, CDR2 SVGAGI. CDR3 bases: TGTGCCAGCAGTTACTCCCCTCGAGCGGGGCCGAGTGATACGCAGTATTTT. Its translation is CASSYSPRAGPSDTQYF.

V is TRBV10-1 and J is TRBJ2-5, with a weak D call TRBD2 (7 bases). The CDR3 spans 16 residues. Germline V gene lookup returns CDR1 WNHNN and CDR2 SYGVQD (reference sequence). V was clipped by 3 bases and J by 1 base, with 15 bases between them. The CDR3 loop reads CASSDLAGASQETQYF. CDR3 in DNA: TGCGCCAGCAGTGACCTTGCGGGGGCTTCCCAAGAGACCCAGTACTTC.

Regarding this clonotype: An end of the junction does not agree with germline; a read error may underlie this. V and J are TRBV4-3 and TRBJ2-7, with D hard to call. Germline values: CDR1 LGHNA, CDR2 YSLEER. The CDR3 is 15 amino acids. This CDR3 reads CVSSPDVARSYEQYF. The CDR3 nucleotides read TGCGTCAGCAGCCCAGATGTAGCCCGCTCCTACGAGCAGTACTTC.

In its sample, this clonotype was seen many times. The chain carries TRBV7-6 and TRBJ2-3; either TRBD1 or TRBD2 may supply D (6 bases each). This CDR3 has 14 residues. CDR1 is SGHVS, CDR2 FNYEAQ, per germline. V lost 0 bases and J 5 bases, leaving 9 bases between the germline ends. DNA for the CDR3: TGTGCCAGCAGCTTAGCGGGGGGCTTAGATACGCAGTATTTT. Protein: CASSLAGGLDTQYF.

CDR3 residues: CASSLASGGEETQYF. In nucleotides, the CDR3 is TGTGCCAGCAGCTTGGCCTCGGGGGGCGAAGAGACCCAGTACTTC. The chain is built from TRBV5-6 and TRBJ2-4, with D possibly matching TRBD2 (7 bases). With the DNA end fitting TRBJ2-5 better, the J assignment may be wrong. Germline CDR1 reads SGHDT; CDR2 reads YYEEEE. CDR3 length equals 15 residues.

Worth noting for this clonotype: A clone one base away is much larger, so this may be a read error. The chain carries TRBV2 and TRBJ2-5, with 9 bases matching TRBD2. The DNA matches TRBJ2-7 better at its end, which makes the J call doubtful. The CDR3 loop spans 16 amino acids. The germline CDR1 and CDR2 sequences are SNHLY and FYNNEI. The DNA of the CDR3 is TGTGCCGGCAGTGAGGTGACTAGCGGACTCCTACCCGAGCAGTACTTC. As protein: CAGSEVTSGLLPEQYF.

This clonotype has a handful of counts. The chain uses TRBV20-1 and TRBJ2-1, with 7 bases identical to TRBD1. The CDR3 spans 13 residues. After removal of 6 bases from V and 7 bases from J, the junction contained 9 bases not matched to a gene. CDR1 is DFQATT and CDR2 is SNEGSKA in the germline V gene (reference sequence). The CDR3 bases are TGCAGTGCCGACGTGGACAGGAAAAATGAGCAGTTCTTC. As protein: CSADVDRKNEQFF.

V gene TRBV20-1 combines with J gene TRBJ2-1; 10 bases are a match to TRBD2. Per the germline V gene, CDR1 is DFQATT and CDR2 is SNEGSKA (reference sequence). The CDR3 is 11 residues long. Losses at the gene ends were 6 bases for V and 14 bases for J; bases not matched to a gene: 7. CDR3 sequence: CSAFSGRLKFF. In DNA, the CDR3 is TGCAGTGCCTTTAGCGGGAGGCTAAAGTTCTTC.

CDR3 in amino acids: CASSLTMRQGMQNTEAFF. CDR3 bases: TGTGCCAGCAGCTTAACCATGCGACAGGGGATGCAGAACACTGAAGCTTTCTTT. V gene TRBV7-9 combines with J gene TRBJ1-1, with 8 bases identical to TRBD1. The V segment lost 2 bases and the J segment 1 base; nucleotides outside the gene matches: 12. Germline CDR1 SEHNR, CDR2 FQNEAQ (reference sequence). There are 18 residues in the CDR3.

This chain uses TRBV7-4 with TRBJ2-1; weak D call: TRBD2 (5 bases). The CDR3 is 13 amino acids. Between the trimmed V and J ends, which lost 8 bases and 6 bases, there was a span of 14 bases. CDR1 is SGHVT and CDR2 is SQSDAQ in the germline V gene. CDR3 DNA: TGTGCCAGCGGGCAAATGGGGAGCAATGAGCAGTTCTTC. Its translation is CASGQMGSNEQFF.

This clonotype appeared a few times. V is TRBV12-3 or TRBV12-4 and J is TRBJ2-7; D perhaps matches TRBD2 (6 bases). The J call is doubtful: the DNA matches TRBJ2-5 better. This CDR3 spans 13 amino acids. The CDR3 DNA reads as TGTGCCAGCAGCAGGAGGGAATTAGAGACCCAGTACTTC. Its translation: CASSRRELETQYF.

This clonotype was seen at least ten times. This CDR3 reads CSAGQGAGEKLFF. As DNA, the CDR3 is TGCAGTGCTGGACAGGGGGCGGGAGAAAAACTGTTTTTT. The chain uses TRBV20-1 and TRBJ1-4; 11 bases align to TRBD1. This CDR3 spans 13 amino acids. CDR1 and CDR2 from the germline V gene are DFQATT and SNEGSKA (reference sequence). Trimming cost V 5 bases and J 8 bases; bases outside gene matches: 4.

The rearrangement joins TRBV7-9 to TRBJ2-1; 11 positions agree with TRBD2. The CDR3 sequence is 16 residues long. The J segment lost 5 bases and the V segment lost 5 bases, leaving 8 bases of the junction unmatched. From germline, CDR1 is SEHNR and CDR2 FQNEAQ (reference sequence). The CDR3 here is CASSRLLAGDNNEQFF. CDR3 nucleotides: TGTGCCAGCAGCCGTCTACTAGCGGGAGACAACAATGAGCAGTTCTTC.

This clonotype was counted between two and nine times. The chain combines TRBV5-1 with TRBJ2-3; no clear D gene. Germline CDR1 reads SGHRS; CDR2 reads YFSETQ. Trimming took 0 bases from V and 4 from J, leaving 9 bases between them. The CDR3 consists of 14 residues. CDR3 residues: CASSLAASADTQYF. DNA for the CDR3: TGCGCCAGCAGCTTGGCCGCGAGCGCAGATACGCAGTATTTT.

The gene calls are TRBV7-2 and TRBJ2-3, with D possibly being TRBD1 or TRBD2 (5 bases each). This CDR3 region has 16 residues. V was shortened by 2 bases and J by 2 bases, with 14 bases between the two germline ends. Germline V CDR1 and CDR2: SGHTA, FQGNSA. The CDR3 nucleotides are TGTGCCAGCAGCTTAAGAGGAGTAGGGACCACAGATACGCAGTATTTT. Amino acid sequence: CASSLRGVGTTDTQYF.

There are a few counts of this clonotype. Here the CDR3 DNA reads TGTGCCAGCAGCCCATCGACTAGCGGTAGGGATACGCAGTATTTT. Protein: CASSPSTSGRDTQYF. The genes are TRBV13 and TRBJ2-3, with TRBD2 matching over 9 bases. Germline CDR1 reads PRHDT; CDR2 reads FYEKMQ (reference sequence). There are 15 residues in the CDR3. V was clipped by 5 bases and J by 6 bases; unmatched bases: 9.

The chain joins TRBV7-9 to TRBJ1-5; D unresolved. The germline CDR1 and CDR2 sequences are SEHNR and FQNEAQ (reference sequence). Trimming removed 1 base at V and 4 bases at J, with 11 bases between. The CDR3 is 15 residues long. As DNA, the CDR3 is TGTGCCAGCAGCTTAGGCCCCGGGTTTAATCAGCCCCAGCATTTT. This gives the protein CASSLGPGFNQPQHF.